This T cell receptor beta chain was observed in a study of regulatory T cells in long-lasting Graves disease. This clonotype has a count of ten or more. Libraries of TCR beta came from iRepertoire HTBI primers plus Arm-PCR of CDR3 regions. TCRdb re-analysed the multiplex PCR reads in MiXCR, keeping a single row per CDR3 protein. The repertoire includes about 400,000 distinct CDR3 sequences, around 16% of them detected once, and roughly 21% sits in the top ten. Noted time point: newly diagnosed GD, antithyroid drugs for less than 3 months. Scientists built the TCR library using RNA that was extracted from PBMCs. After removal of 5 bases from V and 0 bases from J, the junction contained 7 bases not matched to a gene. CDR1 and CDR2 from the germline V gene are PRHDT and FYEKMQ (reference sequence). CDR3 length: 16 residues. Another study also made use of these data, one on T cells in Graves' hyperthyroidism and ophthalmopathy.

The chain combines TRBV13 with TRBJ2-7, with 10 bases matching TRBD2. The sequences come from peripheral blood mononuclear cells (PBMCs), collected at new diagnosis, from a patient treated with antithyroid drugs. The sequence derives from a young woman with Graves disease. CDR3 residues: CASSPKRGGSSYEQYF. For the CDR3, the DNA is TGTGCCAGCAGCCCCAAGCGGGGGGGGAGCTCCTACGAGCAGTACTTC.